This is a list of T cell receptor beta chains from one sample in a study of T cells in Graves' hyperthyroidism and ophthalmopathy. TCRdb re-analysed the multiplex PCR reads in MiXCR, keeping a single row per CDR3 protein. The table has roughly 510,000 distinct CDR3 sequences, roughly 45% seen once. The specimen was peripheral blood or thyroid tissue (not recorded which). The receptors derive from an adult woman with Graves' disease, either hyperthyroidism or ophthalmopathy (not recorded which). The CDR3 runs from the conserved cysteine through the conserved F or W. A D gene is named only where the DNA matches it firmly. Part of the rows lack a size; the others show once, few, many or a class for expanded clones.

j_gene,abundance,d_gene,v_gene,CDR3nt,CDR3aa
TRBJ1-6,NA,NA,TRBV2,TGTGCCAGCAAACCCGCTTATAGTTCACCCCTCCACTTT,CASKPAYSSPLHF
TRBJ1-1,few,TRBD1,TRBV7-9,TGTGCCAGCAGCCAGGCCGGGACAGTCGGTAACACTGAAGCTTTCTTT,CASSQAGTVGNTEAFF
TRBJ1-2,many,NA,TRBV20-1,TGCAGTGCCCGTTGGGGGGCTTCCTATGGCTACACCTTC,CSARWGASYGYTF
TRBJ1-4,NA,NA,TRBV20-1,TGCAGTCCCATAGCTGATGGTCGAAAACTGTTTTTT,CSPIADGRKLFF
TRBJ2-2,NA,NA,TRBV2,TGTGCCAGCAGTGAGCAGGGGCAGGGCACCGGGGAGCTGTTTTTT,CASSEQGQGTGELFF
TRBJ2-7,few,NA,TRBV9,TGTGCCAGCACCCACAGTGACGAGCAGTACTTC,CASTHSDEQYF
TRBJ1-6,many,NA,TRBV27,TGTGCCAGCCGGTATTCACCTGGCTCACCCCTCCACTTT,CASRYSPGSPLHF
TRBJ2-7,NA,TRBD2,TRBV20-1,TGCAGTGCTTCCCGCCTAGCGGGGAGGGACGAGCAGTACTTC,CSASRLAGRDEQYF
TRBJ2-5,many,NA,TRBV20-1,TGCAGTGCTAGCCAACTAGCCTATCAAGAGACCCAGTACTTC,CSASQLAYQETQYF
TRBJ2-5,NA,TRBD2,TRBV7-2,TGTGCCAGCAGCCAAGTTGCCAGGAGCGGGAGGCAAGAGACCCAGTACTTC,CASSQVARSGRQETQYF
TRBJ1-2,few,NA,TRBV15,TGTGCCACCAGCAGAGCAAGCTATGGCTACACCTTC,CATSRASYGYTF
TRBJ2-7,many,NA,TRBV20-1,TGCAGTGCACCAAGATTGGGGGAGCAGTACTTC,CSAPRLGEQYF
TRBJ2-5,many,TRBD1,TRBV7-9,TGTGCCAGCAGCCACAGGACAGGGTCCGGGGAGACCCAGTACTTC,CASSHRTGSGETQYF
TRBJ1-5,NA,TRBD1,TRBV6-5,TGTGCCAGCAGTTACCGGACAGGGCAGCCCCAGCATTTT,CASSYRTGQPQHF
TRBJ2-5,NA,TRBD2,TRBV11-2,TGTGCCAGCAGCTTAACGAGGTGGCGGGGGTGGGGCCAGTACTTC,CASSLTRWRGWGQYF
TRBJ1-4,many,TRBD1,TRBV4-3,TGCGCCAGCAGCCAAGAACCGGGACAGCCTAATGAAAAACTGTTTTTT,CASSQEPGQPNEKLFF
TRBJ1-5,NA,NA,TRBV15,TGTGCCACCAGCCCGGGAGGGAGCAATCAGCCCCAGCATTTT,CATSPGGSNQPQHF
TRBJ2-7,once,TRBD1,TRBV7-9,TGTGCCAGCAGCTATAAATCAGTTTGGGACAGGATTTCCTACGAGCAGTACTTC,CASSYKSVWDRISYEQYF
TRBJ2-2,NA,TRBD2,TRBV10-3,TGTGCTAGGGATCTAGCGGGAGGCCGCACCGGGGAGCTGTTTTTT,CARDLAGGRTGELFF
TRBJ1-5,NA,TRBD1,TRBV10-3,TGTGCCATCAGTGGGGTAGGGGGCCATGAGCATTTT,CAISGVGGHEHF
TRBJ2-3,NA,NA,TRBV7-7,TGTGCTAGCAGCCCCGGGGGAGGCATCACAGATACGCAGTATTTT,CASSPGGGITDTQYF
TRBJ2-7,many,NA,TRBV20-1,TGCAGTGCTGCGGGCAGGTGGTTGTACGAGCAGTACTTC,CSAAGRWLYEQYF
TRBJ2-7,NA,NA,TRBV3-1,TGTGCCAGCAGCCAAATTTCTTGGGGGATATACGAGCAGTACTTC,CASSQISWGIYEQYF
TRBJ1-2,once,NA,TRBV6-2/TRBV6-3,TGTGCCAGCAGTTACTCGACCGTCTATGGCTACACCTTC,CASSYSTVYGYTF
TRBJ2-7,NA,NA,TRBV24-1,TGTGCCACCAGTGGTGCGGGGTACAATGAGCAGTACTTC,CATSGAGYNEQYF
TRBJ1-5,few,NA,TRBV6-5,TGTGCCAGCAGCAAAACAGGACTGCGCAATCAGCCCCAGCATTTT,CASSKTGLRNQPQHF
TRBJ1-2,NA,NA,TRBV10-3,TGTGCCATCAGCGCTAACTATGGCTACACCTTC,CAISANYGYTF
TRBJ2-5,NA,TRBD1,TRBV7-2,TGTGCCAGCAGCCCACACTCAGGGGGCGCGACCCAGTACTTC,CASSPHSGGATQYF
TRBJ1-6,NA,TRBD1,TRBV29-1,TGCAGCGTCTCCGGGACAGGTCCTTCACCCCTCCACTTT,CSVSGTGPSPLHF
TRBJ1-1,NA,NA,TRBV19,TGTGCCAGTATGACGGGGAACACTGAAGCTTTCTTT,CASMTGNTEAFF
TRBJ1-1,NA,NA,TRBV11-2,TGTGCCAGCAGCAGAACAAGTGAAGCTTTCTTT,CASSRTSEAFF
TRBJ1-1,NA,NA,TRBV10-3,TGTGCCATCAGTGTTACAGGGACTACTGAAGCTTTCTTT,CAISVTGTTEAFF
TRBJ1-5,many,NA,TRBV12-3/TRBV12-4,TGTGCCAGCACGGCGTCTCTTAGCAATCAGCCCCAGCATTTT,CASTASLSNQPQHF
TRBJ1-5,NA,NA,TRBV18,TGTGCCAGCTCACCAAGTGGGGCCGAGAATCAGCCCCAGCATTTT,CASSPSGAENQPQHF
TRBJ2-7,NA,NA,TRBV20-1,TGCAGTGCTAGACCGGGAACGAACTCCTACGAGCAGTACTTC,CSARPGTNSYEQYF
TRBJ2-7,NA,NA,TRBV7-8,TGTGCCAGCAGCTGGGACACCTTATACGAGCAGTACTTC,CASSWDTLYEQYF
TRBJ1-2,NA,TRBD1,TRBV29-1,TGCAGCGCCCGGGACAGGGAGAAGGGCTATGGCTACACCTTC,CSARDREKGYGYTF
TRBJ2-7,many,TRBD2,TRBV28,TGTGCCAGCAGTGGCTATAGCGGGAGTGAGCAGTACTTC,CASSGYSGSEQYF